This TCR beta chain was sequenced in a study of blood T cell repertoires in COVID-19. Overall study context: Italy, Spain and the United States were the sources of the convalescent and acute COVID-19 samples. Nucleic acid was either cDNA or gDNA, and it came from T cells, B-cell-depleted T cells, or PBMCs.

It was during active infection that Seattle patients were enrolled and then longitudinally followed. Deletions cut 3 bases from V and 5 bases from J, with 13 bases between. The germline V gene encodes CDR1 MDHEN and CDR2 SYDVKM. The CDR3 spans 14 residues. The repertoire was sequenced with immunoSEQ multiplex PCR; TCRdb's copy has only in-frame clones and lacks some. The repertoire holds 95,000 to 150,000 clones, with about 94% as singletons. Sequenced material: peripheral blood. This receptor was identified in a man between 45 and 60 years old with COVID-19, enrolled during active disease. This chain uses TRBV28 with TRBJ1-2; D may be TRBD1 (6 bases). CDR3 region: CASSLDSRLYGYTF. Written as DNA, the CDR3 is TGTGCCAGCAGTTTGGACAGCCGATTGTATGGCTACACCTTC.